This T cell receptor beta chain stems from a study of blood T cell repertoires in COVID-19. TCRdb's copy holds only in-frame clones and misses some; the assay was immunoSEQ multiplex PCR. The data contain tens of thousands of clones, 75% to 90% of them singletons. The CDR3 is made up of 16 amino acids. Per germline, CDR1 KGHSH and CDR2 LQKENI. The V and J ends lost 2 bases and 2 bases respectively, with 16 bases between them. The sequence came from a woman aged 40 to 50 with acute or convalescent COVID-19. Sequencing was done on a sample of peripheral blood. This sequence joins TRBV18 and TRBJ2-7, with D perhaps matching TRBD1 (6 bases). In nucleotides, the CDR3 is TGTGCCAGCTCACCATTGCCGGGACAAAGCCCCTACGAGCAGTACTTC. Translation gives CASSPLPGQSPYEQYF.